This T cell receptor beta chain originates from a study of blood T cell repertoires in COVID-19 (dated by TCRdb to 2018 to 2020). In terms of the full investigation: The collaborator samples originated in the United States, Italy and Spain and spanned the acute and convalescent phases of COVID-19. The material from the prospective study consisted of cDNA or gDNA derived from T cells, B-cell-depleted T cells, or PBMCs. The dataset comprised deeply sampled blood TCRbeta repertoires from subjects exposed to, actively infected with, or recovered from COVID-19. The repertoires were released in a freely available public database meant as a resource for research on the immune response to SARS-CoV-2. The samples were drawn from the first 160 participants of the ongoing ImmuneRACE study and from 1,254 subjects provided by 6 global collaborators. The sample metadata nearly always contained a de-identified subject ID, COVID-19 status, age in years and sex. HLA class I and class II types, where available, came from metadata supplied by the sample provider rather than from assay-based typing.

Each collaborating institution followed its own protocols to collect whole blood in K2EDTA tubes. Collaborator samples were shipped for TCRbeta analysis as frozen whole blood, isolated PBMCs, or DNA extracted from either sample type. Here is what the overall study found, with its caveats: How much clinical and demographic metadata was included differed by source and by participant, and the metadata was provided uncurated.

As encoded in the germline V gene (reference sequence), CDR1 is SGHNT while CDR2 is YYREEE. V loses 4 bases of germline sequence and J loses 5 bases, and the interval between the two ends is 20 bases. Including cysteine and phenylalanine, the CDR3 has 16 amino acids. Only the CDR3 portion is preserved as DNA: 48 bases, with reading frame beginning at the first base. The immunoSEQ Assay, a bias-controlled multiplex PCR, was used to amplify TCRbeta CDR3 regions from genomic DNA. The authors' analysis ran thus. The number of nucleated cells in each sample was estimated by amplification of reference gene primers within the assay. To quantify the absolute abundance of each unique TCRbeta CDR3 rearrangement, sequence reads were collapsed and filtered. For each sample, productive Simpson clonality was calculated as the square root of Simpson's diversity index across productive rearrangements. The table was pulled from immuneACCESS by TCRdb, which kept in-frame rearrangements only. Such tables lose some clones; where checked, under half of the loss comes from unresolved V genes, and the rest has no known cause. The V and J calls and clone size are taken from that table; D and trimming were inferred from the DNA. Across this sample there are 25,000 to 35,000 clones, with roughly 90% seen only once. The ten biggest clones cover about 8% of the sample.

Note on this clone: It has no known antigen specificity. No base-level quality is on record; no much larger clone is a single base apart.

Sequenced sample: peripheral blood. This chain is built from TRBV5-4 and TRBJ2-3; possibly the D gene is TRBD2, per 6 matching bases. The receptor's source is a man in his 70s with active or convalescent COVID-19. The CDR3 amino acid sequence is: CASSRGGRERLDTQYF. The bases read TGTGCCAGCAGCCGTGGTGGGCGGGAAAGGTTAGATACGCAGTATTTT.